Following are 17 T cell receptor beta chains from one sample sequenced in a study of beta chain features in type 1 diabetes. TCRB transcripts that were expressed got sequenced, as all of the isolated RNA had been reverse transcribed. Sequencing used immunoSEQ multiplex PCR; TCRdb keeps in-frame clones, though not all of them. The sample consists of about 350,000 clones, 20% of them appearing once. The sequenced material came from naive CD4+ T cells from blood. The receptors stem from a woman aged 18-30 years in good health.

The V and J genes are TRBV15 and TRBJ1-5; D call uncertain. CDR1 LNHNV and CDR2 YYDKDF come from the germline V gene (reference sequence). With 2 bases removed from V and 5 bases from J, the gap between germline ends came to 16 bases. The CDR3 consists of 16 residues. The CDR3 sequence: CATSRPASRSHQPQHF. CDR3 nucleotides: TGTGCCACCAGCAGACCCGCCAGTCGAAGTCATCAGCCCCAGCATTTT.

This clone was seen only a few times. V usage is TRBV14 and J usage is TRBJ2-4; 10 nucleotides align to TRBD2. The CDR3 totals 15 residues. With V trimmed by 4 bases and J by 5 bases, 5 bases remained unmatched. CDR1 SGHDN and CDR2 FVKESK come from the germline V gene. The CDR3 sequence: CASSRFGLAENIQYF. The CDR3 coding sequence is TGTGCCAGCAGCCGCTTTGGACTAGCGGAAAACATTCAGTACTTC.

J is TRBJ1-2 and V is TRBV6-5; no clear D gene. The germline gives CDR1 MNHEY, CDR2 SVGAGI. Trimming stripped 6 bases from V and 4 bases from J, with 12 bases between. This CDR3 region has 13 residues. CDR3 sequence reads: CASRADWLYGYTF. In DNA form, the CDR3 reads TGTGCCAGCAGAGCGGACTGGCTCTATGGCTACACCTTC.

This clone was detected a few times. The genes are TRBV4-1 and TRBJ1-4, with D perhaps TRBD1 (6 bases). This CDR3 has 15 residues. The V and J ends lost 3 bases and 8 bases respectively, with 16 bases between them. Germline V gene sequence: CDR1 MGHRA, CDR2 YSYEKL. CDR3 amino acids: CASSQLAGTNEKLFF. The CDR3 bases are TGCGCCAGCAGCCAGCTTGCCGGGACAAACGAAAAACTGTTTTTT.

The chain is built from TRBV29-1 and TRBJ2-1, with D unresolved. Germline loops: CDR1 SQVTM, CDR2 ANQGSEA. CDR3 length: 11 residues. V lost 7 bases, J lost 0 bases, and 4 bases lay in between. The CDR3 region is CSAFSYNEQFF. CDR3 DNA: TGCAGCGCCTTCTCCTACAATGAGCAGTTCTTC.

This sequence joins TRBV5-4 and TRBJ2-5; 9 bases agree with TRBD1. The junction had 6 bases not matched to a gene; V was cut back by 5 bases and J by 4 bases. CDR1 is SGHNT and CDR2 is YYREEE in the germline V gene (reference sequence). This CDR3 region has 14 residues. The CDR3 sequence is CASRITGGGETQYF. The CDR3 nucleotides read TGTGCCAGCAGGATCACAGGGGGCGGAGAGACCCAGTACTTC.

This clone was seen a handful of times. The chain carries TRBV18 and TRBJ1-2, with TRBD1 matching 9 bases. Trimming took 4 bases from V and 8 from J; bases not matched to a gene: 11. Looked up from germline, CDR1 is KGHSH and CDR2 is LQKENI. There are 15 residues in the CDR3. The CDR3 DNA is TGTGCCAGCTCACTCCTCGGGACAGGGATTGACGGCTACACCTTC. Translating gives CASSLLGTGIDGYTF.

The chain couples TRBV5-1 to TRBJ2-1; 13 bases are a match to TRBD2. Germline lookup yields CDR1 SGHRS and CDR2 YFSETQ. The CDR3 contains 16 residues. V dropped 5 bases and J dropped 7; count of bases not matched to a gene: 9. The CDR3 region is CASREGTSGTGNEQFF. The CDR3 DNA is TGCGCCAGCAGGGAAGGGACTAGCGGGACGGGTAATGAGCAGTTCTTC.

DNA for the CDR3: TGTGCCAGCAGCACTTGGGACTCTCAGACCCAGTACTTC. Translating it yields CASSTWDSQTQYF. This sequence joins TRBV7-2 and TRBJ2-5; possibly TRBD2 for D (6 bases). Germline loops: CDR1 SGHTA, CDR2 FQGNSA. The CDR3 sequence is 13 residues long. V lost 5 bases and J lost 6, with 13 bases in between. The variable domain in full, completed from reference TRBV7-2 and TRBJ2-5, reads GAGVSQSPSNKVTEKGKDVELRCDPISGHTALYWYRQSLGQGLEFLIYFQGNSAPDKSGLPSDRFSAERTGGSVSTLTIQRTQQEDSAVYLCASSTWDSQTQYFGPGTRLLVL.

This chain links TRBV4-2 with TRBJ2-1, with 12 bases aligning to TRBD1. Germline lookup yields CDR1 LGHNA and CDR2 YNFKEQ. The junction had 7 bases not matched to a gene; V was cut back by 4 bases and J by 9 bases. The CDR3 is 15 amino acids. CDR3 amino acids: CASSLPGQGAIEQFF. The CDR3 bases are TGTGCCAGCAGCCTTCCGGGACAGGGGGCCATTGAGCAGTTCTTC.

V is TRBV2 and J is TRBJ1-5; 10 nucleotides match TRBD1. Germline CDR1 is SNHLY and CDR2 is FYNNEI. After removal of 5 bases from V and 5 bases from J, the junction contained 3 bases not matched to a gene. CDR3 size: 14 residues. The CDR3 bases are TGTGCCAGCAGTTACGGGACAGGGGATCAGCCCCAGCATTTT. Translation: CASSYGTGDQPQHF. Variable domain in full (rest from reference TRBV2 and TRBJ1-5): EPEVTQTPSHQVTQMGQEVILRCVPISNHLYFYWYRQILGQKVEFLVSFYNNEISEKSEIFDDQFSVERPDGSNFTLKIRSTKLEDSAMYFCASSYGTGDQPQHFGDGTRLSIL.

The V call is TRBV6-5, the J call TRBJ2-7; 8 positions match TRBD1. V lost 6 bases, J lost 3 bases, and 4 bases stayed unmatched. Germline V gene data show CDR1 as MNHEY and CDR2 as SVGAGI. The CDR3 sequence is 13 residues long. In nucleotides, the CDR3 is TGTGCCAGCAGCCGACAGGGGTTCTACGAGCAGTACTTC. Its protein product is CASSRQGFYEQYF.

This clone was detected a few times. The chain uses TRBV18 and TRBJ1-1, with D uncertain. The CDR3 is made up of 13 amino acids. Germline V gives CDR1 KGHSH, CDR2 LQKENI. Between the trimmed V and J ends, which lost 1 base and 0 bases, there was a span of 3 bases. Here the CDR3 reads CASSPQLNTEAFF. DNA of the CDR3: TGTGCCAGCTCACCACAGCTGAACACTGAAGCTTTCTTT.

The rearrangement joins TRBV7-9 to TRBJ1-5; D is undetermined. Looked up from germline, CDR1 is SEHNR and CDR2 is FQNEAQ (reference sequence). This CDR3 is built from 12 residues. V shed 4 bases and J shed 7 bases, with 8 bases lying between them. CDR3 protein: CASSSTVQPQHF. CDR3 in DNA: TGTGCCAGCAGCTCTACGGTCCAGCCCCAGCATTTT.

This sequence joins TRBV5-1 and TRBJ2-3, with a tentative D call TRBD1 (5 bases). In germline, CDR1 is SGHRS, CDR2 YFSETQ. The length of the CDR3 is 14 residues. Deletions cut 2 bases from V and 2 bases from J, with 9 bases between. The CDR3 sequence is CASSFDSFTDTQYF. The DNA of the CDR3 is TGCGCCAGCAGCTTCGACAGCTTCACAGATACGCAGTATTTT.

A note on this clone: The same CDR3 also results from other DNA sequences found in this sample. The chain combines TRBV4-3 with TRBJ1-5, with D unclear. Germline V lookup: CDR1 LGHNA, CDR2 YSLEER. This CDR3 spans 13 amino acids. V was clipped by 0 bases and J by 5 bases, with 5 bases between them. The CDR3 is CASSQDRDQPQHF. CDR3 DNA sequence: TGCGCCAGCAGCCAAGACCGGGATCAGCCCCAGCATTTT.

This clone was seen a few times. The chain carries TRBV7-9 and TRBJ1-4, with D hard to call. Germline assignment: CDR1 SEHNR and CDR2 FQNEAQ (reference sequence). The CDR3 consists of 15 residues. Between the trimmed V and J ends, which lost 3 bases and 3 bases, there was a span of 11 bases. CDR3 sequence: CASSFQEGSNEKLFF. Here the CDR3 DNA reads TGTGCCAGCAGCTTCCAAGAGGGATCTAATGAAAAACTGTTTTTT.